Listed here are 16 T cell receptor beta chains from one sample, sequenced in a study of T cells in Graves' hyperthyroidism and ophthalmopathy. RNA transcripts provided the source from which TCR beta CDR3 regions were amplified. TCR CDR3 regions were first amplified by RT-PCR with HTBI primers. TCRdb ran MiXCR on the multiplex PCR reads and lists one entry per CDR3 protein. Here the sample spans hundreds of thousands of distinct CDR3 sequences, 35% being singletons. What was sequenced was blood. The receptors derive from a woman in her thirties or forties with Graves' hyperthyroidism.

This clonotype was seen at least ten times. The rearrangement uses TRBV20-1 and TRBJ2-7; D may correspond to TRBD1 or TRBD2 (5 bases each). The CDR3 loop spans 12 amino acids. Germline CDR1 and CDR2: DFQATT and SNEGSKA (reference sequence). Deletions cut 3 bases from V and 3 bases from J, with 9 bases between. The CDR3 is CSASGTDYEQYF. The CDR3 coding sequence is TGCAGTGCTAGCGGGACGGACTACGAGCAGTACTTC.

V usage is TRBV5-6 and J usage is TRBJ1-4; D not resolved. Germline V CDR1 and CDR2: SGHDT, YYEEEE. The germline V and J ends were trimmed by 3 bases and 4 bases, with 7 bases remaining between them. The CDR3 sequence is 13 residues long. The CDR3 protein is CASSSEVNEKLFF. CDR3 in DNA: TGTGCCAGCAGCTCGGAAGTTAATGAAAAACTGTTTTTT.

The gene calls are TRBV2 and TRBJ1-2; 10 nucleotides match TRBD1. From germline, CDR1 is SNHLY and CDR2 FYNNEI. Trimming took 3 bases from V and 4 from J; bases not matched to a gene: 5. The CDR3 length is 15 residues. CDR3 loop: CASSETGGDPYGYTF. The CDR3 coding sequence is TGTGCCAGCAGTGAGACAGGGGGCGACCCCTATGGCTACACCTTC. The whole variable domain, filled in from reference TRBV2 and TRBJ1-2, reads EPEVTQTPSHQVTQMGQEVILRCVPISNHLYFYWYRQILGQKVEFLVSFYNNEISEKSEIFDDQFSVERPDGSNFTLKIRSTKLEDSAMYFCASSETGGDPYGYTFGSGTRLTVV.

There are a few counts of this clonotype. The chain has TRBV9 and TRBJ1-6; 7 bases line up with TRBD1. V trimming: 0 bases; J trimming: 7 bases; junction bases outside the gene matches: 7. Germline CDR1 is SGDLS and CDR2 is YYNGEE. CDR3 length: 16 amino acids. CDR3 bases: TGTGCCAGCAGCGTAGGGGCAGGGGGGGACAATTCACCCCTCCACTTT. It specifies CASSVGAGGDNSPLHF. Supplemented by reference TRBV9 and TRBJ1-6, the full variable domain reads DSGVTQTPKHLITATGQRVTLRCSPRSGDLSVYWYQQSLDQGLQFLIQYYNGEERAKGNILERFSAQQFPDLHSELNLSSLELGDSALYFCASSVGAGGDNSPLHFGNGTRLTVT.

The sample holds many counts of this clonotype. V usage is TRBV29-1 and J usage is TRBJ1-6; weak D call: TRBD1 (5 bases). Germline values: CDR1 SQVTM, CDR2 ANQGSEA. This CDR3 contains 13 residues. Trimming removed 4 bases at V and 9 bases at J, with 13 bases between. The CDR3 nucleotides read TGCAGCGTTGGCCGGGACGGAGGTTCACCCCTCCACTTT. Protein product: CSVGRDGGSPLHF.

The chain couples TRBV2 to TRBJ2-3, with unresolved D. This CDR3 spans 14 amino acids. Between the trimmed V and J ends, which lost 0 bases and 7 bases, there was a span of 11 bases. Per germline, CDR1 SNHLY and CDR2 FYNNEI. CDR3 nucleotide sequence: TGTGCCAGCAGTGAAGCACGCCTGGAGAATACGCAGTATTTT. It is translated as CASSEARLENTQYF. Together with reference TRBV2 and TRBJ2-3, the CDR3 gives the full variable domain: EPEVTQTPSHQVTQMGQEVILRCVPISNHLYFYWYRQILGQKVEFLVSFYNNEISEKSEIFDDQFSVERPDGSNFTLKIRSTKLEDSAMYFCASSEARLENTQYFGPGTRLTVL.

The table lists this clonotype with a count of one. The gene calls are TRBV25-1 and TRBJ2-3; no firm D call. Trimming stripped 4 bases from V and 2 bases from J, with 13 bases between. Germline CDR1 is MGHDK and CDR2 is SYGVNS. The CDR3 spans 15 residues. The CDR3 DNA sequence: TGTGCCAGCAGTGGCGTCGACCCATACACAGATACGCAGTATTTT. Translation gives CASSGVDPYTDTQYF.

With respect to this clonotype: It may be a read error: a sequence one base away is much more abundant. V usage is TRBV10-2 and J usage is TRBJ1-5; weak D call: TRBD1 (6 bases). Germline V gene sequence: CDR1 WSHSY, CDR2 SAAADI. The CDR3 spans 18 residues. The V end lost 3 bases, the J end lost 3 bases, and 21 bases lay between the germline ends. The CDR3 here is CASSDHRPGVIANQPQHF. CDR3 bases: TGCGCCAGCAGTGACCATCGACCAGGGGTAATCGCCAATCAGCCCCAGCATTTT.

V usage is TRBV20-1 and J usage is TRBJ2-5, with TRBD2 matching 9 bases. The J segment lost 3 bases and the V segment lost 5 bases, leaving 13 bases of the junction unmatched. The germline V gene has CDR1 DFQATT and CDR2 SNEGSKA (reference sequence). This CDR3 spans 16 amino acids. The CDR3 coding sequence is TGCAGTGCTCCTCTTAGGGGGCTAGCGGGGAAAGAGACCCAGTACTTC. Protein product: CSAPLRGLAGKETQYF.

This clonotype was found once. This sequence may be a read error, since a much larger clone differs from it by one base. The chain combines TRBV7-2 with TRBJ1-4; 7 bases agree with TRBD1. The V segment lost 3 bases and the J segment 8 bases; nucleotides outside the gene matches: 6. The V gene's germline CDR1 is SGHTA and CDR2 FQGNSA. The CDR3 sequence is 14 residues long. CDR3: CASSLGQIYEKLFF. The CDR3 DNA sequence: TGTGCCAGCAGCTTGGGACAGATCTACGAAAAACTGTTTTTT.

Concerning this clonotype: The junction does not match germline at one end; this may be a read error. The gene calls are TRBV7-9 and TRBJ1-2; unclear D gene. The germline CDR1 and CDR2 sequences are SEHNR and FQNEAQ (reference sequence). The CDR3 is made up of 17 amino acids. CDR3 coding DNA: TGTGCCAGCAGCTTCACAAGAGCACTAGCGGGCTACGGTGGCTATACCTTC. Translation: CASSFTRALAGYGGYTF.

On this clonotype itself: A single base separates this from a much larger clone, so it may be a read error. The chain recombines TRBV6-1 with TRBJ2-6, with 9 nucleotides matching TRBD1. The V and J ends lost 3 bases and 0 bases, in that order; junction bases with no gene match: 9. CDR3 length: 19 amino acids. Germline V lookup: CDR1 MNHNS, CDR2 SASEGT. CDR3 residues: CASSDAGTGFFSGANVLTF. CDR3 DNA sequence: TGTGCCAGCAGTGACGCCGGGACAGGGTTTTTCTCTGGGGCCAACGTCCTGACTTTC.

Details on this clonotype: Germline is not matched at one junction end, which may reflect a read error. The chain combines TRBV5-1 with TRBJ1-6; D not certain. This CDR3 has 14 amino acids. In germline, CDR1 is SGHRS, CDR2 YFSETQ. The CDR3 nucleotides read TGCGCCAGCGGCTTGGCCAGTAACAATTCACCCCTCCACTTT. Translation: CASGLASNNSPLHF.

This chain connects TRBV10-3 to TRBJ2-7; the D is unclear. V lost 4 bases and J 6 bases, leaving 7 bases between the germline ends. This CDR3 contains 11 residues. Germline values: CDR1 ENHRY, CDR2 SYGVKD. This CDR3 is CAISGGSEQYF. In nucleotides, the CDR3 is TGTGCCATCAGTGGGGGTTCCGAGCAGTACTTC.

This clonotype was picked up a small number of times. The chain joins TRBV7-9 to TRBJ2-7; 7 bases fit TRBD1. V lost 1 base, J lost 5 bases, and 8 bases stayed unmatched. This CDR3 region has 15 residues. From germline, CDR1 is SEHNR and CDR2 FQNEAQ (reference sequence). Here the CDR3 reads CASSLGATGYNEQYF. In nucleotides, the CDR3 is TGTGCCAGCAGCTTAGGAGCGACAGGGTATAACGAGCAGTACTTC.

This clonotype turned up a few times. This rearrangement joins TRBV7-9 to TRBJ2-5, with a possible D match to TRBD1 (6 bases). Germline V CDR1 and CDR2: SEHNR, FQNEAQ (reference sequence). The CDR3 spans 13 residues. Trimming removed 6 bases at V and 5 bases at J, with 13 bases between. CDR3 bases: TGTGCCAGCAGTCAGGGGTTCGGGGAGACCCAGTACTTC. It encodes CASSQGFGETQYF.